The sequence of this T cell receptor beta chain was determined in a study of CD8+ T cells in alopecia areata. Study-wide context: Tofacitinib ran for 6 to 18 months before 6 months off drug. Study conclusions and caveats: Scalp data also include sequences from resident alphabeta T cells of normal skin.

The sample's treatment: oral pan-JAK inhibitor, 5-10 mg twice daily. A word on this clone: Its antigen is as yet unknown.

TCR sequencing used cDNA made by reverse transcription of extracted RNA. TCRdb's copy holds only in-frame clones and misses some; the assay was immunoSEQ multiplex PCR. The sample has under 200,000 clones, 60% seen once. CDR1 SQVTM and CDR2 ANQGSEA come from the germline V gene. The CDR3 has 13 amino acids. V was clipped by 7 bases and J by 3 bases, with 14 bases between them. The V gene is TRBV29-1, the J gene TRBJ2-3; tentative D call: TRBD2 (5 bases). The TCR sequence derives from a human donor with alopecia areata. The sample was CD4+ T cells sorted from blood, taken at week 24, from a patient treated with tofacitinib. CDR3 sequence (DNA): TGCAGCGCTCTGGACGGAGGAACAGATACGCAGTATTTT. It codes for CSALDGGTDTQYF.